The sequence of this T cell receptor beta chain was determined in a study of CD8+ T cells in alopecia areata. CDR1 and CDR2 (germline): SGHRS, YFSETQ. The CDR3 is 14 amino acids. V was trimmed by 0 bases and J by 1 base, leaving 7 bases between them. The treatment here: oral pan-JAK inhibitor, 5-10 mg twice daily. RNA was isolated and reverse transcribed to cDNA, the sequencing template. Some clones are missing from TCRdb's copy, which holds only in-frame ones; the method was immunoSEQ multiplex PCR. The table has 170,000 or so clones, about 71% seen once. The source of this sequence is a human donor with alopecia areata. The chain links TRBV5-1 to TRBJ1-1; a weak D match, TRBD1 (5 bases). The specimen was CD4+ T cells sorted from blood, collected at week 4, from a patient treated with tofacitinib. The CDR3 DNA follows: TGCGCCAGCAGCTTGGCCAGGGCGAACACTGAAGCTTTCTTT. It yields the protein CASSLARANTEAFF.